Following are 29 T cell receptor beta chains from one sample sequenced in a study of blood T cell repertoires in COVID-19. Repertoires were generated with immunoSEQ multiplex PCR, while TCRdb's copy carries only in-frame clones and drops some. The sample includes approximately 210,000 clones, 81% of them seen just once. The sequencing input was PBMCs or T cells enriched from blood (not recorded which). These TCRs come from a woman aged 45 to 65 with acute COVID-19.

The CDR3 DNA reads TGTGCCAGCGTACGGACTAGCGGGACTAGCACAGATACGCAGTATTTT. This translates into CASVRTSGTSTDTQYF. The chain links TRBV7-2 to TRBJ2-3; 12 bases match TRBD2. The CDR3 spans 16 residues. Germline-derived CDR1 and CDR2 are SGHTA and FQGNSA. V trimming: 8 bases; J trimming: 0 bases; junction bases outside the gene matches: 6.

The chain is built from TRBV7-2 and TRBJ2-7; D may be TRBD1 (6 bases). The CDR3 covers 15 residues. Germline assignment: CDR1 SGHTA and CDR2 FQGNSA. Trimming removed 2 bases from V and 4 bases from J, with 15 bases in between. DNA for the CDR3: TGTGCCAGCAGCTTACAACAGGGCTTTTCGTACGAGCAGTACTTC. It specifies CASSLQQGFSYEQYF.

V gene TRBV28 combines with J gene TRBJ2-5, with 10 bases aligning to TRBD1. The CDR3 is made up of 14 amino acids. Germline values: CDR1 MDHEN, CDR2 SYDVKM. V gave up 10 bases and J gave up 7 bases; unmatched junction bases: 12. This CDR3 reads CAIGTGVLPGTQYF. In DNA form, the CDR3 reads TGTGCCATCGGGACAGGGGTATTACCAGGGACCCAGTACTTC.

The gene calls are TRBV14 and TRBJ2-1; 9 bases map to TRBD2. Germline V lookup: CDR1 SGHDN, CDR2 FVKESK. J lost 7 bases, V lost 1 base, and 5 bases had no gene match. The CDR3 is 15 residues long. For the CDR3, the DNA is TGTGCCAGCAGCCAAGGCAGCGGGAGGTGGAATGAGCAGTTCTTC. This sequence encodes CASSQGSGRWNEQFF.

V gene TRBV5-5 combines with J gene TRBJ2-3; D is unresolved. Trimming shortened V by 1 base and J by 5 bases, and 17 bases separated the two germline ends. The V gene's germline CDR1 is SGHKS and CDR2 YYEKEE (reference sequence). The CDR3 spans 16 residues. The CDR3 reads CASSLLGSPPQDTQYF. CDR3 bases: TGTGCCAGCAGCTTGTTGGGCTCTCCCCCCCAAGATACGCAGTATTTT. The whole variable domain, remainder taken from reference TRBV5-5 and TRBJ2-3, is DAGVTQSPTHLIKTRGQQVTLRCSPISGHKSVSWYQQVLGQGPQFIFQYYEKEERGRGNFPDRFSARQFPNYSSELNVNALLLGDSALYLCASSLLGSPPQDTQYFGPGTRLTVL.

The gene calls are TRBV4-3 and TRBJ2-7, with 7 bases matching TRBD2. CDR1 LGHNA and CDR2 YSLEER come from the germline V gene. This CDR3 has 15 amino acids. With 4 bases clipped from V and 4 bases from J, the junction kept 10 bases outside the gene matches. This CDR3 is CASSPTGAGVYEQYF. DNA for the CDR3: TGCGCCAGCAGCCCTACCGGGGCGGGAGTGTACGAGCAGTACTTC.

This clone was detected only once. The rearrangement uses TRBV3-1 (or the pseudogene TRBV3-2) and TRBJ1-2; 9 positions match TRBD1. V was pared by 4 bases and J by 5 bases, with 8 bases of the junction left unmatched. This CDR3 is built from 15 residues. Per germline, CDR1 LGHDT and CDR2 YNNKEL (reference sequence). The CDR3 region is CASSPRGQGLYGYTF. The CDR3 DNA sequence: TGTGCCAGCAGCCCAAGGGGACAGGGACTGTATGGCTACACCTTC.

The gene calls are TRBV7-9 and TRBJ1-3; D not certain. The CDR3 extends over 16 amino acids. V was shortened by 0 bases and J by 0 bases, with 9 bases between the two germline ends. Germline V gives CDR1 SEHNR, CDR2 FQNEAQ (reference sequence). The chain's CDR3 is CASSLAQADSGNTIYF. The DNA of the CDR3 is TGTGCCAGCAGCTTAGCCCAGGCAGACTCTGGAAACACCATATATTTT.

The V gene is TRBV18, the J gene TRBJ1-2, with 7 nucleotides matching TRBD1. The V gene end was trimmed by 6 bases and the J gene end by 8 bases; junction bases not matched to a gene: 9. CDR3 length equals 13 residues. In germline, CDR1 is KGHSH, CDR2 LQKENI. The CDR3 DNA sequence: TGTGCCAGCTCCGCGGACAGGCTAGGGGGCTACACCTTC. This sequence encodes CASSADRLGGYTF.

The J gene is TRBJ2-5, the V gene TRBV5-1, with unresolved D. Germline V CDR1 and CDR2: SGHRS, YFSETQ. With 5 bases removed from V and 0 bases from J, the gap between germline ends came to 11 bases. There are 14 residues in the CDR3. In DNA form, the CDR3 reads TGCGCCAGCAGTTTTAGACATAACCAAGAGACCCAGTACTTC. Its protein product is CASSFRHNQETQYF.

The DNA of the CDR3 is TGTGCCCTTGGGGAGAAGGCCGGGGAGCTGTTTTTT. Protein sequence: CALGEKAGELFF. The rearrangement links TRBV28 to TRBJ2-2; D possibly corresponds to TRBD2 (5 bases). Between the trimmed V and J ends, which lost 11 bases and 6 bases, there was a span of 13 bases. The germline CDR1 and CDR2 sequences are MDHEN and SYDVKM. The CDR3 is 12 residues long.

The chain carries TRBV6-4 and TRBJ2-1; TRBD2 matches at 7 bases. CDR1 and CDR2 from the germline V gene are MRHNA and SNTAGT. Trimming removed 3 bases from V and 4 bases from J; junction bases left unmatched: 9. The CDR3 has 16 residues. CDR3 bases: TGTGCCAGCAGTGATACAGAGAGGGGAGGGTACAATGAGCAGTTCTTC. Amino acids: CASSDTERGGYNEQFF.

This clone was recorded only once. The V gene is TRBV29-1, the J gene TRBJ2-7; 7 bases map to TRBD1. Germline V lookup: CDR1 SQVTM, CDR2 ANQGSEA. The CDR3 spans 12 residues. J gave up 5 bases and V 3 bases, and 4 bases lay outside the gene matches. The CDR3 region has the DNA TGCAGCGTTGAGGGACAGTTCAACGAGCAGTACTTC. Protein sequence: CSVEGQFNEQYF.

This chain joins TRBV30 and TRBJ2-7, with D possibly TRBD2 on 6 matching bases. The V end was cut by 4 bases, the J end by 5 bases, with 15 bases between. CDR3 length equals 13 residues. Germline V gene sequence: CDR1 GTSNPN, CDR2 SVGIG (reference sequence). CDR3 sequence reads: CAWIAGMGNEQYF. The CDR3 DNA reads TGTGCCTGGATCGCGGGGATGGGGAACGAGCAGTACTTC.

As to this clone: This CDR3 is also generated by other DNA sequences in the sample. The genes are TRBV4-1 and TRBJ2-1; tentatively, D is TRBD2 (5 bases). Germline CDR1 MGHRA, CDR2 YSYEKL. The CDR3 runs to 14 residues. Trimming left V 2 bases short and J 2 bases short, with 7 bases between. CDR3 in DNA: TGCGCCAGCAGCCAAACTAGTACCTACAATGAGCAGTTCTTC. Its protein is CASSQTSTYNEQFF.

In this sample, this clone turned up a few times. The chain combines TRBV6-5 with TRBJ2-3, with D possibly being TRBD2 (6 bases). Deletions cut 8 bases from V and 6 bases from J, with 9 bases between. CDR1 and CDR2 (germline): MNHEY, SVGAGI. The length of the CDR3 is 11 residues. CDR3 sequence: CASRLGDTQYF. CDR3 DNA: TGTGCCAGCCGACTAGGGGATACGCAGTATTTT.

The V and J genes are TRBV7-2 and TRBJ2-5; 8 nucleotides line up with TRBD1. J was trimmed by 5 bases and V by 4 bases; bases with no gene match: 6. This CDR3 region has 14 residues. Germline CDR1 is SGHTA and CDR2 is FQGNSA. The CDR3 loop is CASSSRTGHETQYF. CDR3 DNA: TGTGCCAGCAGCTCTAGGACAGGGCACGAGACCCAGTACTTC.

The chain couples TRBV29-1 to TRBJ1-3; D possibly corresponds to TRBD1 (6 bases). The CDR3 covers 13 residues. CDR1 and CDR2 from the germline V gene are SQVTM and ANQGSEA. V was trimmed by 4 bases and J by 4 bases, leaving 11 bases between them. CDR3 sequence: CSVVRGSGNTIYF. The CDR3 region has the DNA TGCAGCGTTGTCAGGGGTTCGGGAAACACCATATATTTT.

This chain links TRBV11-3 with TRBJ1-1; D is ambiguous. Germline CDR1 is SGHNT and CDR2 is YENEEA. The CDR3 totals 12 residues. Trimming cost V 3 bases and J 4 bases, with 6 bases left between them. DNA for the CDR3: TGTGCCAGCAGCTTCACACCCACTGAAGCTTTCTTT. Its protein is CASSFTPTEAFF.

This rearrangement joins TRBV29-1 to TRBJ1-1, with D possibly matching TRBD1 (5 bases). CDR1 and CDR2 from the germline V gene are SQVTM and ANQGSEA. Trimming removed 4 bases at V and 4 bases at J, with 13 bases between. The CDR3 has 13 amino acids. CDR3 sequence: CSVADSATTEAFF. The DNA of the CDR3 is TGCAGCGTTGCTGACAGTGCAACCACTGAAGCTTTCTTT.

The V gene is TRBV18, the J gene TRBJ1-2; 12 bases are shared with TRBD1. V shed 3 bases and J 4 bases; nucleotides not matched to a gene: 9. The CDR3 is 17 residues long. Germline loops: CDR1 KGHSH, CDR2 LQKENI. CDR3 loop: CASSPTGQGASSYGYTF. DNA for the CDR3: TGTGCCAGCTCACCGACGGGACAGGGGGCGTCTAGCTATGGCTACACCTTC.

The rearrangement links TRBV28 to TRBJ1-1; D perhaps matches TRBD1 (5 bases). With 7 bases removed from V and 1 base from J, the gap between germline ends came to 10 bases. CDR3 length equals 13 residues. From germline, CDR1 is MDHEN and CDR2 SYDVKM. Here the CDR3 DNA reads TGTGCCAGCACCGGCGGGACGAACACTGAAGCTTTCTTT. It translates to CASTGGTNTEAFF.

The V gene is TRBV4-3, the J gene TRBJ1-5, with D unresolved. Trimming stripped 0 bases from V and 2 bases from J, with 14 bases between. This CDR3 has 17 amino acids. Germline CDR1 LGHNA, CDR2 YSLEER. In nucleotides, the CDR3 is TGCGCCAGCAGCCAAGATCTATACCCTCGGGGCAATCAGCCCCAGCATTTT. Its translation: CASSQDLYPRGNQPQHF.

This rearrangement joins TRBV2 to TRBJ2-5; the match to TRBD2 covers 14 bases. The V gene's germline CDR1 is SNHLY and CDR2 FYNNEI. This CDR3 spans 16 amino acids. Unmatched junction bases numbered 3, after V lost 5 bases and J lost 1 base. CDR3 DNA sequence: TGTGCCAGCAGTATAGGACTAGCGGGGGGCCAAGAGACCCAGTACTTC. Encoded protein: CASSIGLAGGQETQYF.

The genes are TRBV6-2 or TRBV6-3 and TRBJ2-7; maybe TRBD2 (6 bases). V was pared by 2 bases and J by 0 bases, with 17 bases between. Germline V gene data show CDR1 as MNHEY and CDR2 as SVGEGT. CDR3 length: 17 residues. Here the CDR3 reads CASSYPVGGALSYEQYF. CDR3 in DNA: TGTGCCAGCAGTTACCCCGTCGGCGGGGCTCTCTCCTACGAGCAGTACTTC.

The CDR3 DNA is TGCGCCAGCAGCTACCCTACAGGGGGTCAAGAGACCCAGTACTTC. It yields the protein CASSYPTGGQETQYF. J is TRBJ2-5 and V is TRBV5-1; 8 bases are a match to TRBD1. CDR1 is SGHRS, CDR2 YFSETQ, per germline. V was clipped by 3 bases and J by 2 bases; unmatched bases: 6. The CDR3 is 15 residues long.

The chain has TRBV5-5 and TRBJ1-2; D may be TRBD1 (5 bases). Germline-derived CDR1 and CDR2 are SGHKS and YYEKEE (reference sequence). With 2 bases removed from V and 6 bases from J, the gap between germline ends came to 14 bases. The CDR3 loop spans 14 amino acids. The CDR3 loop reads CASSFLTEVNGYTF. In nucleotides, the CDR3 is TGTGCCAGCAGCTTCCTGACAGAAGTCAATGGCTACACCTTC.

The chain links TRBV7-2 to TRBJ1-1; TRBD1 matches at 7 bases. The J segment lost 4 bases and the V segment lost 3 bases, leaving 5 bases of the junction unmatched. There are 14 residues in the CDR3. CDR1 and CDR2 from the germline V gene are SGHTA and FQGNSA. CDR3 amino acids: CASSFSPGGTEAFF. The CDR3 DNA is TGTGCCAGCAGCTTCTCTCCAGGGGGCACTGAAGCTTTCTTT.

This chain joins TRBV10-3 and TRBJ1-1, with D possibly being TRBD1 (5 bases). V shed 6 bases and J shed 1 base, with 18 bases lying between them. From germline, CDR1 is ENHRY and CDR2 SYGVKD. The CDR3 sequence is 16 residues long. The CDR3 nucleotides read TGTGCCATCAGGGAAAGAGGTGGGGCGCCGAACACTGAAGCTTTCTTT. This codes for CAIRERGGAPNTEAFF.